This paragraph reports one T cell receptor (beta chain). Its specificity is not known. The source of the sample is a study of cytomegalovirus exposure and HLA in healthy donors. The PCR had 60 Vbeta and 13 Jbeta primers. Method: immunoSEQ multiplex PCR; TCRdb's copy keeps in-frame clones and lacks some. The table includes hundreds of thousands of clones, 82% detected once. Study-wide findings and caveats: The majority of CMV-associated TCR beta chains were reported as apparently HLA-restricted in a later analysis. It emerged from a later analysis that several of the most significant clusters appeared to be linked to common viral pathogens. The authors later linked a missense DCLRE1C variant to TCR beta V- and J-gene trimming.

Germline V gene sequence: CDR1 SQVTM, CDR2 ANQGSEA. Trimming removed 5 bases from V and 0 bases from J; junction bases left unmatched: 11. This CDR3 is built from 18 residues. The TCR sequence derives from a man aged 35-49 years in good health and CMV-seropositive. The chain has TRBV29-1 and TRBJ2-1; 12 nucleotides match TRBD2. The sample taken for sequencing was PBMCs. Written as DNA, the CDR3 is TGCAGCGTTACCCTTCGACTAGCGGGAGTTACCTCCTACAATGAGCAGTTCTTC. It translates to CSVTLRLAGVTSYNEQFF.